A single TCR beta chain is shown here with its context. Looked up from germline, CDR1 is SGHRS and CDR2 is YFSETQ. The V gene lost 0 bases and the J gene lost 6 bases, with 13 bases spanning the gap. The CDR3 runs to 15 residues. This specimen comes from a study of blood T cell repertoires in COVID-19. Turning to the study itself: From T cells, B-cell-depleted T cells, or PBMCs came the material, which was cDNA or gDNA.

Assay: immunoSEQ multiplex PCR; the TCRdb copy retains only in-frame clones and omits some. Seen here are around 150,000 clones, more than 60% observed once, and the top ten hold roughly 17%. Sequenced: peripheral blood. The sequence was collected from a man aged 50-60 years with acute or convalescent COVID-19. This sequence joins TRBV5-1 and TRBJ2-1; D may be TRBD2 (7 bases). The CDR3: CASSLVAGALNEQFF. CDR3 nucleotide sequence: TGCGCCAGCAGCTTGGTGGCGGGGGCCCTCAATGAGCAGTTCTTC. Supplemented by reference TRBV5-1 and TRBJ2-1, the full variable domain reads KAGVTQTPRYLIKTRGQQVTLSCSPISGHRSVSWYQQTPGQGLQFLFEYFSETQRNKGNFPGRFSGRQFSNSRSEMNVSTLELGDSALYLCASSLVAGALNEQFFGPGTRLTVL.